These 6 T cell receptor beta chains originate from one sample sequenced in a study of T-cell reconstitution after alpha-beta-depleted transplantation in children. Library preparation (for TCRbeta) was performed with unique molecular identifiers. TCRdb reprocessed the PCR reads with MiXCR, giving one entry per CDR3 protein. This table holds roughly 300,000 distinct CDR3 sequences, 11% found once. Sequences were derived from peripheral blood, sampled 180 days after TCRalphabeta/CD19-depleted stem cell transplant. These receptors were collected from a male patient aged 2-9 years who had a stem cell transplant for chronic granulomatous disease, so the T cells may come from the graft donor.

This chain uses TRBV6-1 with TRBJ2-5; D unresolved. V was shortened by 2 bases and J by 2 bases, with 15 bases between the two germline ends. Germline V lookup: CDR1 MNHNS, CDR2 SASEGT. This CDR3 has 16 residues. The DNA for the CDR3 is TGTGCCAGCAGTGAAATGAGACCCAGAAGGCAAGAGACCCAGTACTTC. Encoded protein: CASSEMRPRRQETQYF.

This clonotype showed up many times. V gene TRBV15 combines with J gene TRBJ2-7, with 7 bases that match TRBD2. The CDR3 sequence is 12 residues long. V lost 3 bases, J lost 10 bases, and 6 bases stayed unmatched. Germline V gene sequence: CDR1 LNHNV, CDR2 YYDKDF (reference sequence). The CDR3 loop reads CATSREPGLQYF. The CDR3 DNA sequence: TGTGCCACCAGCAGGGAACCGGGACTACAGTACTTC.

Many counts were recorded for this clonotype. This sequence joins TRBV30 and TRBJ1-6; D remains unclear. The germline V gene encodes CDR1 GTSNPN and CDR2 SVGIG (reference sequence). This CDR3 region has 16 residues. V lost 0 bases and J 7 bases, leaving 16 bases between the germline ends. CDR3 residues: CAWSVASDSFNSPLHF. CDR3 coding DNA: TGTGCCTGGAGTGTTGCCTCGGACTCCTTCAATTCACCCCTCCACTTT.

This clonotype occurred many times. This chain uses TRBV13 with TRBJ2-1; 14 nucleotides agree with TRBD2. Trimming removed 0 bases from V and 4 bases from J; junction bases left unmatched: 8. Germline CDR1 is PRHDT and CDR2 is FYEKMQ (reference sequence). The length of the CDR3 is 19 residues. This CDR3 reads CASSLGSLGLAGGYNEQFF. The DNA of the CDR3 is TGTGCCAGCAGCTTAGGCTCCCTAGGACTAGCGGGGGGATACAATGAGCAGTTCTTC.

The sample holds many counts of this clonotype. The chain couples TRBV10-3 to TRBJ2-5, with TRBD2 matching over 8 bases. J gave up 4 bases and V 8 bases, and 15 bases lay outside the gene matches. Per the germline V gene, CDR1 is ENHRY and CDR2 is SYGVKD. The CDR3 covers 16 residues. For the CDR3, the DNA is TGTGCCATCGGTGGGTTCGGTCGGGAGGGCCCAGAGACCCAGTACTTC. It yields the protein CAIGGFGREGPETQYF.

The chain recombines TRBV12-3 or TRBV12-4 with TRBJ2-1; D is ambiguous. This CDR3 region has 14 residues. The V end was cut by 7 bases, the J end by 3 bases, with 13 bases between. CDR3 bases: TGTGCCAGCAACCCCCTGGGGATCTACAATGAGCAGTTCTTC. It encodes CASNPLGIYNEQFF.